The clone carrying this TCR beta chain was recorded only once. Its antigen is not identified. These data belong to a study of blood T cells in healthy people across ages. Broader study findings: Observed TCR beta diversity showed a strong correlation with the percentage of naive T cells as measured by flow cytometry. In older individuals, TCR beta diversity per million T cells was lower, falling roughly linearly with age.

The CDR3 has 14 amino acids. CDR1 is DFQATT, CDR2 SNEGSKA, per germline (reference sequence). V was clipped by 1 base and J by 3 bases, with 13 bases between them. A second PCR of roughly 7 to 11 cycles used a sample-barcoded 5' primer and a J-beta primer mix. The template-switch adaptor, which had 12 random nucleotides, put a tag on each cDNA molecule. Each single sample gave us at least 3 million CDR3-containing paired-end reads. MiXCR, applied by TCRdb to the 5' RACE reads, yields one record per CDR3 protein. The sample holds approximately 900,000 distinct CDR3 sequences; around 48% are singletons and the top ten take roughly an eighth.

This TCR was recovered from a man aged 30 to 39 in good health. The sequenced sample was blood. V is TRBV20-1 and J is TRBJ2-7; D call uncertain. CDR3 sequence: CSARGGELGYEQYF. In DNA form, the CDR3 reads TGCAGTGCTAGAGGGGGTGAGCTCGGCTACGAGCAGTACTTC.